A selection of T cell receptor beta chains follows, all from one sample in a study of early T cells in non-severe SARS-CoV-2 infection. TCRdb used MiXCR to reprocess the 5' RACE reads, holding one entry per CDR3 protein. The top ten clones hold 0.95% to 1.5% of a sample with some 98,000 distinct CDR3 sequences, 16% of them seen once. Sequencing was carried out using whole blood. All receptors derive from an adult who was a healthcare worker with PCR-confirmed SARS-CoV-2 infection or an uninfected control (not recorded which). Both conserved end residues are part of each CDR3. The D gene is left open where the match is weak. The size field is filled for only some rows; it gives once, few, many or a size class.

D gene: .; V gene: TRBV28; clone size: many; J gene: TRBJ2-1; CDR3 DNA: TGTGCCAGCAGTTTTCTGAATGAGCAGTTCTTC; CDR3 protein: CASSFLNEQFF
D gene: .; V gene: TRBV6-2/TRBV6-3; clone size: many; J gene: TRBJ2-7; CDR3 DNA: TGTGCCAGCAAAGTTCTCCGGGCTTCCCACGAGCAGTACTTC; CDR3 protein: CASKVLRASHEQYF
D gene: .; V gene: TRBV29-1; clone size: .; J gene: TRBJ2-3; CDR3 DNA: TGCAGCGTTGTACTAGTCCGGGATACGCAGTATTTT; CDR3 protein: CSVVLVRDTQYF
D gene: .; V gene: TRBV29-1; clone size: .; J gene: TRBJ2-1; CDR3 DNA: TGCAGCGTTGGGTTCGTCTCCTACAATGAGCAGTTCTTC; CDR3 protein: CSVGFVSYNEQFF
D gene: .; V gene: TRBV10-2; clone size: .; J gene: TRBJ1-1; CDR3 DNA: TGCGCCAGCAGTGAGAACCATCTGAACACTGAAGCTTTCTTT; CDR3 protein: CASSENHLNTEAFF
D gene: .; V gene: TRBV27; clone size: many; J gene: TRBJ1-1; CDR3 DNA: TGTGCCAGCAAAGGGGCTGAAGCTTTCTTT; CDR3 protein: CASKGAEAFF
D gene: .; V gene: TRBV5-1; clone size: few; J gene: TRBJ1-6; CDR3 DNA: TGCGCCAGCAGCTTCTTCAGTAGTAATTCACCCCTCCACTTT; CDR3 protein: CASSFFSSNSPLHF
D gene: TRBD1; V gene: TRBV7-8; clone size: many; J gene: TRBJ1-2; CDR3 DNA: TGTGCCAGCAGCTTAGGAGGGACAGGCGATGGCTACACCTTC; CDR3 protein: CASSLGGTGDGYTF
D gene: .; V gene: TRBV29-1; clone size: few; J gene: TRBJ2-5; CDR3 DNA: TGCAGCGTTGAGGGGGACTGGGAGACCCAGTACTTC; CDR3 protein: CSVEGDWETQYF
D gene: .; V gene: TRBV12-3/TRBV12-4; clone size: .; J gene: TRBJ2-2; CDR3 DNA: TGTGCCAGCAGTTTTGGTCTGGGAACGAACACCGGGGAGCTGTTTTTT; CDR3 protein: CASSFGLGTNTGELFF
D gene: .; V gene: TRBV11-2; clone size: many; J gene: TRBJ1-4; CDR3 DNA: TGTGCCAGCAGGGCTCAGGGTGAAAAACTGTTTTTT; CDR3 protein: CASRAQGEKLFF
D gene: TRBD1; V gene: TRBV5-6; clone size: .; J gene: TRBJ1-3; CDR3 DNA: TGTGCCAGCAGCTCCAGGGGGGATCCCCCTCTCGGAAACACCATATATTTT; CDR3 protein: CASSSRGDPPLGNTIYF
D gene: TRBD1; V gene: TRBV12-5; clone size: .; J gene: TRBJ1-6; CDR3 DNA: TGTGCTAGTGGTTTAAGGGGGACAGTCGGGGAAGTCTATAATTCACCCCTCCACTTT; CDR3 protein: CASGLRGTVGEVYNSPLHF
D gene: .; V gene: TRBV29-1; clone size: .; J gene: TRBJ2-7; CDR3 DNA: TGCAGCGTTAAAAAAGGTACAGGAACCTACGAGCAGTACTTC; CDR3 protein: CSVKKGTGTYEQYF
D gene: TRBD2; V gene: TRBV27; clone size: .; J gene: TRBJ2-3; CDR3 DNA: TGTGCCAGCGGGGGGACTAGTCGAGATACGCAGTATTTT; CDR3 protein: CASGGTSRDTQYF
D gene: .; V gene: TRBV7-9; clone size: few; J gene: TRBJ2-6; CDR3 DNA: TGTGCCAGCCGGAAATTTGAGGGGGCCAACGTCCTGACTTTC; CDR3 protein: CASRKFEGANVLTF
D gene: .; V gene: TRBV7-8; clone size: few; J gene: TRBJ1-4; CDR3 DNA: TGTGCCAGCAGCCCGACCCCCGTGGGTGAAAAACTGTTTTTT; CDR3 protein: CASSPTPVGEKLFF
D gene: .; V gene: TRBV19; clone size: many; J gene: TRBJ2-3; CDR3 DNA: TGTGCCAGTAGTACCCTCACAGATACGCAGTATTTT; CDR3 protein: CASSTLTDTQYF
D gene: .; V gene: TRBV6-1; clone size: few; J gene: TRBJ2-2; CDR3 DNA: TGTGCCAGCAGTGGAGGTTGGAACACCGGGGAGCTGTTTTTT; CDR3 protein: CASSGGWNTGELFF
D gene: .; V gene: TRBV28; clone size: few; J gene: TRBJ2-7; CDR3 DNA: TGTGCCAGCAGTTTCGGTCCAAGAGATTACGAGCAGTACTTC; CDR3 protein: CASSFGPRDYEQYF
D gene: .; V gene: TRBV20-1; clone size: many; J gene: TRBJ2-1; CDR3 DNA: TGCAGTGTGAGCCCGACAGAGATCAACTCCTACAATGAGCAGTTCTTC; CDR3 protein: CSVSPTEINSYNEQFF